The rows below give T cell receptor beta chains drawn from one sample of a study of T-cell reconstitution after alpha-beta-depleted transplantation in children. Each CDR3 protein gets one entry after TCRdb re-called the PCR reads with MiXCR. The sample contains more than 550,000 distinct CDR3 sequences, roughly 10% of which appear only once. The sequences come from PBMCs from the stem cell graft donor, collected from the stem cell graft. These receptor sequences come from a human donor who donated a stem cell graft to a child with acute myeloid leukemia. Both conserved end residues are part of each CDR3. The D gene is left open where the match is weak. Only some rows state a clone size, as once, few, many or a class for expanded clones.

v_call,j_call,clone_size,d_call,cdr3_nt,cdr3_aa
TRBV4-3,TRBJ2-1,few,TRBD2,TGCGCCAGCAGCCAACCACTAGCGGGTAAGCAGTTCTTC,CASSQPLAGKQFF
TRBV21-1,TRBJ1-5,.,.,TGTGCCAGCAGCAAAAAAGGGACAGGGGATCAGCCCCAGCATTTT,CASSKKGTGDQPQHF
TRBV11-1,TRBJ2-1,.,TRBD2,TGTGCCAGCAGCTTAACTAGCGGGAGGGCCGAAAACAATGAGCAGTTCTTC,CASSLTSGRAENNEQFF
TRBV6-5,TRBJ2-1,few,.,TGTGCCAGCAGTTACCCCTTCCCAGGGGTCCATGAGCAGTTCTTC,CASSYPFPGVHEQFF
TRBV3-1,TRBJ2-1,once,.,TGTGCCAGCAGCCAATCGATAACATCCAATGAGCAGTTCTTC,CASSQSITSNEQFF
TRBV29-1,TRBJ2-5,.,.,TGCAGCGTGCTTAGACTCGGTCGGGAGACCCAGTACTTC,CSVLRLGRETQYF
TRBV29-1,TRBJ2-5,many,.,TGCAGCGTTGAAGTCAGGCTCCAAGAGACCCAGTACTTC,CSVEVRLQETQYF
TRBV6-2/TRBV6-3,TRBJ1-5,many,TRBD1,TGTGCCAGCAGTCGACAGGGGCAGCCCCAGCATTTT,CASSRQGQPQHF
TRBV20-1,TRBJ2-7,.,TRBD2,TGCAGTGCTATAGAAGGCCCCGGGACTAGCGTCTACGAGCAGTACTTC,CSAIEGPGTSVYEQYF
TRBV20-1,TRBJ2-3,.,.,TGCAGTGCCCTCCTAGGAACGGGAGCAGGAGATACGCAGTATTTT,CSALLGTGAGDTQYF
TRBV12-3/TRBV12-4,TRBJ1-1,few,.,TGTGCCAGCAGTTTAAGGGGTGGTCGCGCCAACAGGGCGGCTGAAGCTTTCTTT,CASSLRGGRANRAAEAFF
TRBV15,TRBJ2-1,.,TRBD2,TGTGCCACCAGCAGAGGCGATAGCGGGGGCGTCGATGAGCAGTTCTTC,CATSRGDSGGVDEQFF
TRBV29-1,TRBJ1-3,many,.,TGCAGCGTTCTGGGAGCAAAGGGGGACACCATATATTTT,CSVLGAKGDTIYF
TRBV5-1,TRBJ1-1,.,.,TGCGCCAGCAGCGGGGGACACCTGGGCGCTGAAGCTTTCTTT,CASSGGHLGAEAFF
TRBV29-1,TRBJ2-3,few,.,TGCAGCGTTGAAGGGTTCCGGGAGAGAAATACAGATACGCAGTATTTT,CSVEGFRERNTDTQYF
TRBV4-2,TRBJ1-1,few,.,TGTGCCAGCAGCCAAGATCAACGGAGGGATTTGAACACTGAAGCTTTCTTT,CASSQDQRRDLNTEAFF
TRBV6-2/TRBV6-3,TRBJ2-1,many,TRBD2,TGTGCCACCTTACTCGGGACTAGCTCCTACAATGAGCAGTTCTTC,CATLLGTSSYNEQFF
TRBV9,TRBJ2-7,few,.,TGTGCCAGCAGCGTAGAGGTGGGGTACTACGAGCAGTACTTC,CASSVEVGYYEQYF